The 30 T cell receptor beta chains presented below share a single source sample, sequenced in a study of blood T cell repertoires in COVID-19 (dated by TCRdb to the early 2020s). The library was generated by the immunoSEQ multiplex PCR assay. TCRdb took this table from immuneACCESS and kept in-frame rearrangements with V and J called. Such tables lack part of the clones; where checked against another copy, unresolved V genes explain under half of the gap, and the rest is unexplained. For this sample there are 150,000 to 200,000 clones; roughly 77% appear just once. Roughly a sixth of the sample is taken by the ten largest. Sequencing was performed on PBMCs or T cells enriched from blood (not recorded which). The receptors were sampled from a woman aged 50 to 60 with acute COVID-19.

This clone has just a few counts. Other DNA sequences within the sample encode an identical CDR3. V usage is TRBV5-1 and J usage is TRBJ1-1, with D maybe TRBD1 (5 bases). V lost 6 bases to trimming and J lost 1 base, with 13 bases between them. CDR1 SGHRS and CDR2 YFSETQ come from the germline V gene. The CDR3 runs 14 residues. The CDR3 DNA follows: TGCGCCAGCACCGGGGGTCCTTCGAACACTGAAGCTTTCTTT. Translated: CASTGGPSNTEAFF. The full variable domain, in which reference TRBV5-1 and TRBJ1-1 provide the parts outside the CDR3, is KAGVTQTPRYLIKTRGQQVTLSCSPISGHRSVSWYQQTPGQGLQFLFEYFSETQRNKGNFPGRFSGRQFSNSRSEMNVSTLELGDSALYLCASTGGPSNTEAFFGQGTRLTVV.

On this clone itself: Germline and junction disagree at one end, which may indicate a read error. The V gene is TRBV7-9, the J gene TRBJ1-5, with 7 bases aligning to TRBD1. Germline CDR1 reads SEHNR; CDR2 reads FQNEAQ (reference sequence). The CDR3 totals 16 residues. The CDR3, as DNA: TGTGCCAGCAGCTTAGGACAGGGTGGCGGCAATCAGCCTCAGCATTTT. It specifies CASSLGQGGGNQPQHF.

The chain links TRBV19 to TRBJ1-5; D is unclear. Germline lookup yields CDR1 LNHDA and CDR2 SQIVND (reference sequence). This CDR3 is built from 12 residues. The V end lost 9 bases, the J end lost 6 bases, and 12 bases lay between the germline ends. CDR3 bases: TGTGCCAGCACCTTTGAGGGTCAGCCCCAGCATTTT. It translates to CASTFEGQPQHF.

The V and J genes are TRBV29-1 and TRBJ2-1; 8 bases match TRBD1. Germline CDR1 is SQVTM and CDR2 is ANQGSEA. CDR3 length equals 13 residues. With V trimmed by 6 bases and J by 3 bases, 4 bases remained unmatched. The chain's CDR3 is CSVPGQVYNEQFF. The CDR3 DNA is TGCAGCGTCCCGGGACAGGTCTACAATGAGCAGTTCTTC.

The chain employs TRBV3-1 (or the pseudogene TRBV3-2) and TRBJ2-3; TRBD2 matches 8 bases. J gave up 5 bases and V 4 bases, and 8 bases lay outside the gene matches. Germline V gene sequence: CDR1 LGHDT, CDR2 YNNKEL (reference sequence). The CDR3 is 15 residues long. This CDR3 reads CASSPGGAKGDTQYF. Here the CDR3 DNA reads TGTGCCAGCAGCCCGGGGGGGGCCAAAGGAGATACGCAGTATTTT.

This clone was observed a few times. The V and J genes are TRBV5-1 and TRBJ1-5, with D tentatively TRBD1 (5 bases). V was shortened by 6 bases and J by 3 bases, with 16 bases between the two germline ends. The CDR3 runs to 15 residues. CDR1 is SGHRS and CDR2 is YFSETQ in the germline V gene. The CDR3 loop reads CASIRGGGNNQPQHF. DNA for the CDR3: TGCGCCAGCATTCGGGGCGGGGGTAACAATCAGCCCCAGCATTTT.

This clone was found a few times. V gene TRBV27 combines with J gene TRBJ1-3; D is unclear. The CDR3 is 14 amino acids. Germline V gene data show CDR1 as MNHEY and CDR2 as SMNVEV (reference sequence). With 2 bases removed from V and 3 bases from J, the gap between germline ends came to 8 bases. The CDR3 DNA is TGTGCCAGCAGTTTAGGGAGGGATGGAAACACCATATATTTT. This codes for CASSLGRDGNTIYF.

V usage is TRBV10-3 and J usage is TRBJ2-1, with a weak D call TRBD1 (6 bases). From germline, CDR1 is ENHRY and CDR2 SYGVKD. Trimming removed 6 bases from V and 5 bases from J, with 11 bases in between. This CDR3 spans 13 amino acids. The CDR3 DNA sequence: TGTGCCATCAGAGGACAGTTAAACAATGAGCAGTTCTTC. This codes for CAIRGQLNNEQFF.

This clone was found a few times. CDR3 DNA sequence: TGTGCCAGAAGCTTAGAACTTGGCAGGGGGCAGACTGAAGCTTTCTTT. Translation: CARSLELGRGQTEAFF. The chain has TRBV7-5 and TRBJ1-1; TRBD1 reflects the table's D call only, with no check against the DNA. TRBV7-5 is given as a pseudogene. This CDR3 spans 16 amino acids.

The CDR3 sequence is CASSVYGGDGEKLFF. CDR3 in DNA: TGTGCCAGCAGCGTATATGGGGGGGATGGTGAAAAACTGTTTTTT. The chain joins TRBV9 to TRBJ1-4; D may be TRBD1 (5 bases). The CDR3 is made up of 15 amino acids. CDR1 and CDR2 from the germline V gene are SGDLS and YYNGEE. Trimming removed 1 base from V and 7 bases from J, with 14 bases in between.

The chain employs TRBV18 and TRBJ1-1; a possible D gene is TRBD1 (6 bases). Trimming removed 2 bases from V and 10 bases from J, with 14 bases in between. This CDR3 is 13 amino acids long. Germline assignment: CDR1 KGHSH and CDR2 LQKENI. CDR3 loop: CASSPGQGLIAFF. CDR3 in DNA: TGTGCCAGCTCACCAGGGCAGGGGCTTATAGCTTTCTTT. The full variable domain, in which reference TRBV18 and TRBJ1-1 provide the parts outside the CDR3, is NAGVMQNPRHLVRRRGQEARLRCSPMKGHSHVYWYRQLPEEGLKFMVYLQKENIIDESGMPKERFSAEFPKEGPSILRIQQVVRGDSAAYFCASSPGQGLIAFFGQGTRLTVV.

The chain employs TRBV7-3 and TRBJ2-3, with 7 bases that match TRBD2. Germline V gives CDR1 SGHTA, CDR2 FQGTGA. Germline trimming cut 4 bases from V and 0 bases from J; bases unmatched to any gene: 16. The CDR3 contains 19 residues. CDR3 protein: CASSSLPSGSVSSTDTQYF. CDR3 bases: TGTGCCAGCAGCTCCCTCCCTAGCGGCTCGGTTTCTAGCACAGATACGCAGTATTTT.

In DNA, the CDR3 is TGTGCACCCCCGCGAGGCGTCAGTCGGGCAACTAATGAAAAACTGTTTTTT. This encodes CAPPRGVSRATNEKLFF. This sequence joins TRBV12-2 and TRBJ1-4. TRBV12-2 is described as a pseudogene. The length of the CDR3 is 17 residues.

V usage is TRBV14 and J usage is TRBJ2-3; no definite D call. Germline lookup yields CDR1 SGHDN and CDR2 FVKESK. The germline V and J ends were trimmed by 3 bases and 2 bases, with 15 bases remaining between them. This CDR3 has 16 amino acids. For the CDR3, the DNA is TGTGCCAGCAGCCAGGGCTACCGCATAAACACAGATACGCAGTATTTT. Encoded protein: CASSQGYRINTDTQYF.

A remark on this clone: A much larger clone differs from this one at a single base, so this may be a read error. The chain couples TRBV2 to TRBJ2-7, with TRBD2 matching over 15 bases. The V segment lost 3 bases and the J segment 7 bases; nucleotides outside the gene matches: 16. This CDR3 comprises 19 residues. CDR1 and CDR2 (germline): SNHLY, FYNNEI. The CDR3 DNA follows: TGTGCCAGCAGTGAGGGGGCCGAAGGGGGACTAGCGGGGGGCGCGGAGCAGTACGTC. Protein sequence: CASSEGAEGGLAGGAEQYV.

The chain employs TRBV20-1 and TRBJ1-5, with D tentatively TRBD1 (6 bases). Germline V gene data show CDR1 as DFQATT and CDR2 as SNEGSKA (reference sequence). V dropped 3 bases and J dropped 7 bases, with 10 bases sitting between them. This CDR3 contains 12 residues. The DNA of the CDR3 is TGCAGTGCTAGTAAGGGGGTCCAGCCCCAGCATTTT. Its translation: CSASKGVQPQHF.

This clone was observed a handful of times. The chain uses TRBV7-8 and TRBJ2-1; 8 bases agree with TRBD2. The V gene end was trimmed by 1 base and the J gene end by 8 bases; junction bases not matched to a gene: 10. The CDR3 runs 16 residues. CDR1 is SGHVS, CDR2 FQNEAQ, per germline. As DNA, the CDR3 is TGTGCCAGCAGCTTAGTTGGGACTAGAAAAGTCGATGAGCAGTTCTTC. Residues: CASSLVGTRKVDEQFF.

This chain connects TRBV6-5 to TRBJ1-5; 7 bases align to TRBD1. This CDR3 region has 13 residues. Looked up from germline, CDR1 is MNHEY and CDR2 is SVGAGI. V trimming: 7 bases; J trimming: 5 bases; junction bases outside the gene matches: 5. For the CDR3, the DNA is TGTGCCAGCAAGGGGGCTTCGGATCAGCCCCAGCATTTT. Encoded protein: CASKGASDQPQHF.

This clone was detected only once. The chain is built from TRBV27 and TRBJ2-1; tentatively, D is TRBD2 (6 bases). CDR3 length: 16 residues. Trimming stripped 2 bases from V and 4 bases from J, with 15 bases between. Germline lookup yields CDR1 MNHEY and CDR2 SMNVEV (reference sequence). This CDR3 reads CASSLVGGARYNEQFF. CDR3 nucleotide sequence: TGTGCCAGCAGTTTAGTTGGCGGGGCAAGGTACAATGAGCAGTTCTTC.

The V gene is TRBV7-2, the J gene TRBJ1-1, with 11 nucleotides matching TRBD1. The CDR3 is 15 residues long. Germline trimming cut 5 bases from V and 5 bases from J; bases unmatched to any gene: 7. Germline V gene sequence: CDR1 SGHTA, CDR2 FQGNSA. The DNA for the CDR3 is TGTGCCAGCAGCCGGGACAGGGGGTTTTTTACTGAAGCTTTCTTT. This sequence encodes CASSRDRGFFTEAFF. Full variable domain (rest looked up from reference TRBV7-2 and TRBJ1-1): GAGVSQSPSNKVTEKGKDVELRCDPISGHTALYWYRQSLGQGLEFLIYFQGNSAPDKSGLPSDRFSAERTGGSVSTLTIQRTQQEDSAVYLCASSRDRGFFTEAFFGQGTRLTVV.

This chain uses TRBV21-1 with TRBJ2-2; TRBD1 is the table's D call, not checked against the DNA. TRBV21-1 is a documented pseudogene. The CDR3 is 16 amino acids. In nucleotides, the CDR3 is TGTGCCAGCAGCAAAGGGACAGGGTCGCTACCCGGGGAGCTGTTTTTT. Residues: CASSKGTGSLPGELFF.

V and J are TRBV10-1 and TRBJ2-7, with a possible D match to TRBD1 (6 bases). Germline CDR1 is WNHNN and CDR2 is SYGVQD (reference sequence). The ends were cut back, 10 bases at V and 7 bases at J, with 17 bases in the middle. This CDR3 comprises 12 residues. As DNA, the CDR3 is TGCGCCAACAGCCCCAGGGGAGAAGAGCAGTACGTC. Its protein product is CANSPRGEEQYV.

This clone was seen just once. The chain carries TRBV5-6 and TRBJ2-3, with TRBD2 identical over 7 bases. CDR3 length: 17 residues. Germline V gene lookup returns CDR1 SGHDT and CDR2 YYEEEE. The J segment lost 3 bases and the V segment lost 4 bases, leaving 14 bases of the junction unmatched. Written as DNA, the CDR3 is TGTGCCAGCAGCCGGGGGAGGGACCGAGGTTTAACAGATACGCAGTATTTT. Its protein product is CASSRGRDRGLTDTQYF.

V and J are TRBV4-3 and TRBJ1-2; D may be TRBD1 (6 bases). The V gene lost 0 bases and the J gene lost 8 bases, with 22 bases spanning the gap. CDR1 is LGHNA, CDR2 YSLEER, per germline. CDR3 size: 17 residues. CDR3 in DNA: TGCGCCAGCAGCCAAGAGTATGGGACAAGGGCAACCTTGGGCTACACCTTC. Protein: CASSQEYGTRATLGYTF.

This clone was recorded many times. The chain joins TRBV14 to TRBJ2-3; 8 nucleotides align to TRBD2. J was trimmed by 2 bases and V by 5 bases; bases with no gene match: 9. CDR3 length equals 16 residues. Germline V gene lookup returns CDR1 SGHDN and CDR2 FVKESK. CDR3 DNA sequence: TGTGCCAGCAGCATTCGGGCTAGCGGGTACACAGATACGCAGTATTTT. It translates to CASSIRASGYTDTQYF. The full variable domain, completed using reference TRBV14 and TRBJ2-3, is EAGVTQFPSHSVIEKGQTVTLRCDPISGHDNLYWYRRVMGKEIKFLLHFVKESKQDESGMPNNRFLAERTGGTYSTLKVQPAELEDSGVYFCASSIRASGYTDTQYFGPGTRLTVL.

The V gene is TRBV30, the J gene TRBJ1-2; D ambiguous. Germline CDR1 reads GTSNPN; CDR2 reads SVGIG (reference sequence). The CDR3 contains 11 residues. V was shortened by 4 bases and J by 0 bases, with 3 bases between the two germline ends. The CDR3 nucleotides are TGTGCCTGGACTTCTAACTATGGCTACACCTTC. It codes for CAWTSNYGYTF.

A remark on this clone: Other DNA sequences within the sample encode an identical CDR3. V is TRBV19 and J is TRBJ2-5; TRBD2 is a possible D gene (6 bases). Trimming took off 3 bases at V and 4 bases at J, with 6 bases between the two ends. The germline CDR1 and CDR2 sequences are LNHDA and SQIVND (reference sequence). The CDR3 has 12 residues. The CDR3 is CASSMGGETQYF. The CDR3 DNA reads as TGTGCCAGTAGTATGGGGGGAGAGACCCAGTACTTC.

CDR3 DNA sequence: TGTGCCAGCAGCTTTCTACAGGGGGGGCAAGAGACCCAGTACTTC. The encoded protein is CASSFLQGGQETQYF. This chain links TRBV14 with TRBJ2-5; tentatively, D is TRBD1 (8 bases). Per germline, CDR1 SGHDN and CDR2 FVKESK. V was shortened by 5 bases and J by 2 bases, with 15 bases between the two germline ends. The CDR3 has 15 amino acids.

This clone was observed many times. The V gene is TRBV20-1, the J gene TRBJ1-1; no definite D call. The CDR3 is made up of 11 amino acids. From germline, CDR1 is DFQATT and CDR2 SNEGSKA (reference sequence). V lost 5 bases, J lost 4 bases, and 8 bases lay in between. For the CDR3, the DNA is TGCAGTGCTGGAGGGAGCACTGAAGCTTTCTTT. It translates to CSAGGSTEAFF.

The V call is TRBV7-2, the J call TRBJ2-7; TRBD2 matches 14 bases. Germline assignment: CDR1 SGHTA and CDR2 FQGNSA. This CDR3 region has 19 residues. The V gene end was trimmed by 1 base and the J gene end by 2 bases; junction bases not matched to a gene: 10. The CDR3 here is CASSLVGLAGGYPPYEQYV. In DNA form, the CDR3 reads TGTGCCAGCAGCTTAGTTGGACTAGCGGGGGGCTATCCTCCCTACGAGCAGTACGTC.